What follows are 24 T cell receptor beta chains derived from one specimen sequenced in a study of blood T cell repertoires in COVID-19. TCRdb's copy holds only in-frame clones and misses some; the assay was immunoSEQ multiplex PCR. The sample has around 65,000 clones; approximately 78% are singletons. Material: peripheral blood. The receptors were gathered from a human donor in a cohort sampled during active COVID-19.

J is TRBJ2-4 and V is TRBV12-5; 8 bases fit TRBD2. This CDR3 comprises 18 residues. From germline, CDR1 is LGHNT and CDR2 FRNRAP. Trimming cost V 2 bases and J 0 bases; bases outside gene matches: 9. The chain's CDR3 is CASGLRGGDVRAKNIQYF. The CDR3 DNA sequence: TGTGCTAGTGGTTTGCGGGGGGGCGACGTAAGAGCCAAAAACATTCAGTACTTC.

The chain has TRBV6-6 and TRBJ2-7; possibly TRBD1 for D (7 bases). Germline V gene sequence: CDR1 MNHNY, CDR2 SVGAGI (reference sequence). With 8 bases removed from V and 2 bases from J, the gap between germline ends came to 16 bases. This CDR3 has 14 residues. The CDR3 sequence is CASQGGSRPYEQYF. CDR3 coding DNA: TGTGCCAGCCAGGGGGGCAGTAGGCCCTACGAGCAGTACTTC.

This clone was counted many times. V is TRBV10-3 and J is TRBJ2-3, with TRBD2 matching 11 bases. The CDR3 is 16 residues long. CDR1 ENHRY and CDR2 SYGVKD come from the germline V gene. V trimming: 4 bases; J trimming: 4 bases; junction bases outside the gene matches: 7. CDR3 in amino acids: CAISVNSGGAADTQYF. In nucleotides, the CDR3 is TGTGCCATCAGTGTGAATAGCGGGGGGGCTGCAGATACGCAGTATTTT.

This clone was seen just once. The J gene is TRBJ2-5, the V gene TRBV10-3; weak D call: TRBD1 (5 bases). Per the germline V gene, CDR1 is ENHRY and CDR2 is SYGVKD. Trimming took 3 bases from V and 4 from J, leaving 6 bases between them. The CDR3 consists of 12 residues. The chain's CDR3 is CAISDRAETQYF. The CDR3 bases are TGTGCCATCAGTGACAGGGCAGAGACCCAGTACTTC.

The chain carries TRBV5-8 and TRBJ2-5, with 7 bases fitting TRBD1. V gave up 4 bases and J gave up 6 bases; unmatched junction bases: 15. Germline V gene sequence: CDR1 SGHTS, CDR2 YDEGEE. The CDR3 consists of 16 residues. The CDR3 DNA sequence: TGTGCCAGCAGCACCTACCGACAGGGAAGCAGAAAGACCCAGTACTTC. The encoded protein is CASSTYRQGSRKTQYF. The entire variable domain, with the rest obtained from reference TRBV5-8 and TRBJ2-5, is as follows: EAGVTQSPTHLIKTRGQQATLRCSPISGHTSVYWYQQALGLGLQFLLWYDEGEERNRGNFPPRFSGRQFPNYSSELNVNALELEDSALYLCASSTYRQGSRKTQYFGPGTRLLVL.

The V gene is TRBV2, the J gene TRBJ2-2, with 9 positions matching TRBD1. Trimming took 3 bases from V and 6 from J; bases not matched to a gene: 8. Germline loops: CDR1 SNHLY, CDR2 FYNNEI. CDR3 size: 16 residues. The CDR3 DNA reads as TGTGCCAGCAGTGACGGGACAGGGCGGGCGGCCGGGGAGCTGTTTTTT. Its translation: CASSDGTGRAAGELFF.

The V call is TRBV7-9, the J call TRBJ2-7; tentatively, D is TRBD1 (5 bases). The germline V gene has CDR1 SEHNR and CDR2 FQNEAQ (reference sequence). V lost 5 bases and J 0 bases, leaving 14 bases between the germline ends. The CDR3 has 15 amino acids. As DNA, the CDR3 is TGTGCCAGCAGCCAAACAGGACAACCCTCCTACGAGCAGTACGTC. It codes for CASSQTGQPSYEQYV.

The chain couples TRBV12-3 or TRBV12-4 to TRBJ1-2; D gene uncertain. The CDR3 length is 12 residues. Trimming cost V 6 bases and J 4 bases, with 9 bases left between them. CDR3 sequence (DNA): TGTGCCAGCAGGCGGCAGATCTATGGCTACACCTTC. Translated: CASRRQIYGYTF.

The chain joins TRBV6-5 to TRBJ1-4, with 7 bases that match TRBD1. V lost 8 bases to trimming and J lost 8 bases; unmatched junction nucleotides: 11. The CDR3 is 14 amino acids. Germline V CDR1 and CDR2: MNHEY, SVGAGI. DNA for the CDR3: TGTGCCAGCCGGGAACCAGGGGGTAGAGAAAAACTGTTTTTT. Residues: CASREPGGREKLFF.

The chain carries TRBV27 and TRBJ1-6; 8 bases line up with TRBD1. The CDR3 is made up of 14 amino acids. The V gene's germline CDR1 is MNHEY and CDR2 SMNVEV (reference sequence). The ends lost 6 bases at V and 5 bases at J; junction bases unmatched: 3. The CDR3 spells CASSLDRDNSPLHF. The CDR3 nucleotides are TGTGCCAGCAGCTTGGACAGGGATAATTCACCCCTCCACTTT.

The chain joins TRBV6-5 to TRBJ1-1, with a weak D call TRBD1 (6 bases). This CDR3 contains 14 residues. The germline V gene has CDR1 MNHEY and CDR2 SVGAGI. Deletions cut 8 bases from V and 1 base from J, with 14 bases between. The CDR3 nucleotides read TGTGCCAGCGTGGGGACATCCCCGAACACTGAAGCTTTCTTT. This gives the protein CASVGTSPNTEAFF.

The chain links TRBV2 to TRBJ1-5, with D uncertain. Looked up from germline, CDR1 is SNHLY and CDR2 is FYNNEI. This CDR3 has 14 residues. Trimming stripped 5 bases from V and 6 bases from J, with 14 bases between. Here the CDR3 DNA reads TGTGCCAGCAGTAAAAAAATGGAGTCTCAGCCCCAGCATTTT. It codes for CASSKKMESQPQHF.

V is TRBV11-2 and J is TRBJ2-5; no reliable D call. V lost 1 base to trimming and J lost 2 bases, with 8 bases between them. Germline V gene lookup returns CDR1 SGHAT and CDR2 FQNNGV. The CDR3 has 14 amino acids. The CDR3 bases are TGTGCCAGCAGCTTAGTTTACGGGCAAGAGACCCAGTACTTC. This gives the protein CASSLVYGQETQYF.

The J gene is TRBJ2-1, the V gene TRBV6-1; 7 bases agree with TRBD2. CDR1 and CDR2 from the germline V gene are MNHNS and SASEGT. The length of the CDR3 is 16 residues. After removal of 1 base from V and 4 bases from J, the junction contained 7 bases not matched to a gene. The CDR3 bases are TGTGCCAGCAGTGAAGATTGGCGGGAGCTGTACAATGAGCAGTTCTTC. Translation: CASSEDWRELYNEQFF.

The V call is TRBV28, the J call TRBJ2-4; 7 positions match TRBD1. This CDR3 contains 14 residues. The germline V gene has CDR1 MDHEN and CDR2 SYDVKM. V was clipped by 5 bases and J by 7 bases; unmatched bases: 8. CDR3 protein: CASSPRQGGNIQYF. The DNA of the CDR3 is TGTGCCAGCAGTCCAAGACAGGGTGGCAACATTCAGTACTTC.

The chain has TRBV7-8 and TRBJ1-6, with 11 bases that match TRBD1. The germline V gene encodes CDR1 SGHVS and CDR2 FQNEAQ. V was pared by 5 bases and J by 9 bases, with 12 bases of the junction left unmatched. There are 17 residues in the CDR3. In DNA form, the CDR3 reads TGTGCCAGCAGCCCTCCCGCGGCGGGGACAGGGGGTTCACCCCTCCACTTT. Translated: CASSPPAAGTGGSPLHF. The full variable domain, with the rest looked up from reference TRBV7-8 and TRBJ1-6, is GAGVSQSPRYKVAKRGQDVALRCDPISGHVSLFWYQQALGQGPEFLTYFQNEAQLDKSGLPSDRFFAERPEGSVSTLKIQRTQQEDSAVYLCASSPPAAGTGGSPLHFGNGTRLTVT.

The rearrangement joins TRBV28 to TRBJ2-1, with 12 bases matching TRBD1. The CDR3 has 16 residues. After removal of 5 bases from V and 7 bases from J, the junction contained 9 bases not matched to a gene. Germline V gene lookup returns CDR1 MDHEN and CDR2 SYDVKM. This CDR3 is CASSAPGQGARNEQFF. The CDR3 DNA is TGTGCCAGCAGTGCCCCGGGACAGGGGGCAAGGAATGAGCAGTTCTTC.

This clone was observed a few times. CDR3: CASSPGGGDNEQFF. In nucleotides, the CDR3 is TGTGCCAGCAGCCCAGGCGGCGGGGACAATGAGCAGTTCTTC. The chain uses TRBV11-3 and TRBJ2-1; D is possibly TRBD2 (6 bases). The CDR3 extends over 14 amino acids. In germline, CDR1 is SGHNT, CDR2 YENEEA. Trimming removed 5 bases at V and 5 bases at J, with 13 bases between.

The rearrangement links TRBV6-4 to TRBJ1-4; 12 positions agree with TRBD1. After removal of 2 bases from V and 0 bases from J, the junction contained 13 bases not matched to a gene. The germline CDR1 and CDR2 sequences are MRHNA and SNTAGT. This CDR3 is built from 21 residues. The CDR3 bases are TGTGCCAGCAGTGACACAACCACCGGGACAGGGGGCCAAGCAACTAATGAAAAACTGTTTTTT. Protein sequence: CASSDTTTGTGGQATNEKLFF.

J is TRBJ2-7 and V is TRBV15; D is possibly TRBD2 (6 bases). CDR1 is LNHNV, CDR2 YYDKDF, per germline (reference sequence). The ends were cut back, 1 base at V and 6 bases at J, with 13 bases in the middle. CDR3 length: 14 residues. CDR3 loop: CATSRGRGPGEQYF. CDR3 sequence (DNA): TGTGCCACCAGCAGAGGGCGGGGACCGGGCGAGCAGTACTTC.

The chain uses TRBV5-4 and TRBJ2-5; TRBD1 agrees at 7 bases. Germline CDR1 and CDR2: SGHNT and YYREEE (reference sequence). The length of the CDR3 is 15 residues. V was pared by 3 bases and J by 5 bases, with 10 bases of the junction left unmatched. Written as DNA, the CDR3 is TGTGCCAGCAGCTGGACAGGCAGGAAGGGCGAGACCCAGTACTTC. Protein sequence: CASSWTGRKGETQYF.

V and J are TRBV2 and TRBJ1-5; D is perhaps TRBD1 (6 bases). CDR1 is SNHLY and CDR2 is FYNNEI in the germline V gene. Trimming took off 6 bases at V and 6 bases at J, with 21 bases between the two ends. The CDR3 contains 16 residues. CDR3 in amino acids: CASRERGHPGGQPQHF. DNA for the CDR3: TGTGCCAGCAGAGAACGGGGACATCCTGGGGGTCAGCCCCAGCATTTT.

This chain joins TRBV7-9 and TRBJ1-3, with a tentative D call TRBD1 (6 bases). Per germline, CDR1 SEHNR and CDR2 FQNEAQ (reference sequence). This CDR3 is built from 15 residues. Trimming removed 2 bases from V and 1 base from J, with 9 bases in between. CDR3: CASSLIRGSGNTIYF. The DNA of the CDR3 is TGTGCCAGCAGCTTAATTAGGGGGTCTGGAAACACCATATATTTT.

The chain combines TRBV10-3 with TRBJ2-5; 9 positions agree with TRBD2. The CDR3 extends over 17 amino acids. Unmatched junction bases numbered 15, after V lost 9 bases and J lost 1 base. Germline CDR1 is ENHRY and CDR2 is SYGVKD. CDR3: CAIARGSGGPLQETQYF. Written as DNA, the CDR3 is TGTGCCATAGCTAGGGGTAGCGGGGGACCTCTCCAAGAGACCCAGTACTTC.